This is a list of T cell receptor beta chains from one sample in a study of radiation and T cells in renal cell carcinoma. Libraries were prepared by immunoSEQ multiplex PCR; TCRdb keeps only in-frame clonotypes and omits some of them. The sample includes 100,000 to 150,000 clones, about four fifths seen only once; the top ten take around 6.1%. The sequenced sample was blood, obtained from a patient whose treatment included radiotherapy and nephrectomy. The receptors here all came from a man between 50 and 59 years old with renal cell carcinoma. Both conserved end residues are part of each CDR3. The order of the fields is D gene, V gene, clone size, J gene, CDR3 protein, CDR3 DNA. The D gene is left open where the match is weak. Size is stated for part of the rows, as once, few or many counts, or as a class when the clone is expanded.

TRBD2	TRBV9	.	TRBJ2-7	CASSVAGIAGVYEQYF	TGTGCCAGCAGCGTAGCTGGAATAGCGGGAGTTTACGAGCAGTACTTC
.	TRBV28	.	TRBJ2-7	CASSFKDWKYEQYF	TGTGCCAGCAGTTTTAAAGACTGGAAATACGAGCAGTACTTC
.	TRBV7-9	.	TRBJ2-3	CASSPRALSTDTQYF	TGTGCCAGCAGCCCCCGGGCCCTTAGCACAGATACGCAGTATTTT
TRBD2	TRBV6-5	few	TRBJ2-1	CASRPGTSVPEQFF	TGTGCCAGCAGGCCCGGGACTAGCGTCCCTGAGCAGTTCTTC
.	TRBV29-1	few	TRBJ1-3	CSAMDPSGNTIYF	TGCAGCGCCATGGACCCCTCTGGAAACACCATATATTTT
.	TRBV10-3	.	TRBJ2-5	CAISDGMGETQYF	TGTGCCATCAGCGACGGGATGGGAGAGACCCAGTACTTC
.	TRBV7-8	once	TRBJ2-1	CASSLRTTYNEQFF	TGTGCCAGCAGCCTACGGACTACATACAATGAGCAGTTCTTC
TRBD2	TRBV19	.	TRBJ2-3	CASSISPGLAGGTTSTDTQYF	TGTGCCAGTAGTATATCCCCAGGACTAGCGGGGGGTACCACTAGCACAGATACGCAGTATTTT
.	TRBV7-9	.	TRBJ1-2	CASSLTAYGYTF	TGTGCCAGCAGCTTAACAGCCTATGGCTACACCTTC
.	TRBV2	.	TRBJ2-5	CASSGDSVFQETQYF	TGTGCCAGCAGTGGGGACTCCGTTTTCCAAGAGACCCAGTACTTC
TRBD1	TRBV18	.	TRBJ1-1	CASSRGTGFLNTEAFF	TGTGCCAGCTCAAGGGGGACAGGGTTTTTAAACACTGAAGCTTTCTTT
TRBD1	TRBV5-1	.	TRBJ2-3	CASVQGDPRTDTQYF	TGCGCCAGCGTCCAGGGGGATCCCCGCACAGATACGCAGTATTTT
TRBD1	TRBV5-1	.	TRBJ1-4	CASSGTGGEGEKLFF	TGCGCCAGCAGCGGGACAGGGGGCGAAGGAGAAAAACTGTTTTTT
.	TRBV29-1	.	TRBJ2-7	CSVEQVPNYEQYF	TGCAGCGTTGAACAGGTTCCCAACTACGAGCAGTACTTC
.	TRBV14	.	TRBJ2-5	CASSQGTAVGLEETQYF	TGTGCCAGCAGCCAAGGGACGGCGGTAGGGCTCGAGGAGACCCAGTACTTC
.	TRBV18	.	TRBJ2-1	CASSPPGRGAPRGDEQFF	TGTGCCAGCTCACCACCGGGAAGGGGGGCGCCAAGAGGGGATGAGCAGTTCTTC
TRBD2	TRBV29-1	.	TRBJ2-3	CSVEYGLGLDTQYF	TGCAGCGTTGAGTATGGACTAGGATTGGATACGCAGTATTTT
.	TRBV5-4	.	TRBJ2-5	CASSLEEGYQETQYF	TGTGCCAGCAGCTTGGAAGAGGGTTACCAAGAGACCCAGTACTTC
TRBD1	TRBV6-5	.	TRBJ2-3	CASRRTGGRDTQYF	TGTGCCAGCAGACGGACAGGGGGCAGGGATACGCAGTATTTT
.	TRBV5-1	once	TRBJ1-5	CASSGETGSPFRCNQPQHF	TGCGCCAGCAGCGGAGAGACCGGATCCCCTTTTAGGTGCAATCAGCCCCAGCATTTT
.	TRBV16	few	TRBJ1-1	CASSLSTEAFF	TGTGCCAGCAGCCTCAGCACTGAAGCTTTCTTT
.	TRBV21-1	.	TRBJ2-4	CASSWGLPLSNIQYF	TGTGCCAGCAGCTGGGGGCTTCCACTCTCAAACATTCAGTACTTC
TRBD2	TRBV19	many	TRBJ2-1	CASSYGGRYNEQFF	TGTGCCAGTAGTTACGGCGGGAGGTACAATGAGCAGTTCTTC
.	TRBV6-1	.	TRBJ2-5	CASGGHLQETQYF	TGTGCCAGCGGAGGACACCTCCAAGAGACCCAGTACTTC
.	TRBV11-2	.	TRBJ1-4	CASSLYRGVPNEKLFF	TGTGCCAGCAGCTTATATCGGGGGGTCCCTAATGAAAAACTGTTTTTT
TRBD2	TRBV30	few	TRBJ2-1	CAWNTGGVLYNEQFF	TGTGCCTGGAATACGGGGGGGGTGTTGTACAATGAGCAGTTCTTC
.	TRBV30	few	TRBJ1-4	CAWSRPGGAKLFF	TGTGCCTGGAGTCGTCCGGGGGGCGCGAAACTGTTTTTT
.	TRBV27	.	TRBJ1-5	CASKQTQGNQPQHF	TGTGCCAGCAAGCAGACACAAGGCAATCAGCCCCAGCATTTT
.	TRBV5-1	.	TRBJ2-1	CASSLGPSSYNEQFF	TGCGCCAGCAGCTTGGGACCAAGCTCCTACAATGAGCAGTTCTTC
TRBD1	TRBV30	.	TRBJ2-5	CAWDRVVETQYF	TGTGCCTGGGACAGGGTCGTGGAGACCCAGTACTTC
TRBD1	TRBV19	.	TRBJ2-2	CASSTGQGITGELFF	TGTGCCAGTAGTACCGGACAGGGAATCACCGGGGAGCTGTTTTTT
.	TRBV2	once	TRBJ1-5	CASRKGAGGQPQHF	TGTGCCAGCAGAAAAGGCGCAGGAGGTCAGCCCCAGCATTTT
.	TRBV9	.	TRBJ1-2	CASSANHDGTSFGYTF	TGTGCCAGCAGCGCAAACCATGATGGGACGTCGTTCGGCTACACCTTC
.	TRBV7-9	.	TRBJ1-1	CASSLQADVGTRVKF	TGTGCCAGCAGCTTACAGGCCGATGTTGGGACAAGGGTCAAATTT
TRBD1	TRBV19	.	TRBJ2-7	CASSRDRDFYEQYF	TGTGCCAGTAGTAGGGACAGGGACTTCTACGAGCAGTACTTC
TRBD2	TRBV7-2	.	TRBJ2-5	CASSPGLAGVETQYF	TGTGCCAGCAGCCCCGGACTAGCGGGAGTAGAGACCCAGTACTTC
TRBD1	TRBV6-1	.	TRBJ1-1	CASNLDRGPFAEAFF	TGTGCCAGCAATTTAGACAGGGGGCCTTTCGCTGAAGCTTTCTTT
TRBD2	TRBV7-7	.	TRBJ2-5	CASSLSLGGYQETQYF	TGTGCTAGCAGCTTAAGTCTCGGGGGGTACCAAGAGACCCAGTACTTC
TRBD1	TRBV27	.	TRBJ2-2	CASTRTGAQDNGELFF	TGTGCCAGCACTAGAACAGGGGCGCAGGATAACGGGGAGCTGTTTTTT
.	TRBV2	once	TRBJ1-1	CASSSILSVNTEAFF	TGTGCCAGCAGTTCCATTTTATCCGTGAACACTGAAGCTTTCTTT
TRBD1	TRBV4-2	.	TRBJ1-4	CASSPDRKYNEKLFF	TGTGCCAGCAGCCCGGACAGGAAATATAATGAAAAACTGTTTTTT
TRBD2	TRBV4-2	.	TRBJ2-1	CASSQGGLAAADEQFF	TGTGCCAGCAGCCAAGGGGGACTAGCGGCCGCCGATGAGCAGTTCTTC
TRBD1	TRBV5-1	.	TRBJ2-5	CASTSSGGTETQYF	TGCGCCAGCACTAGCTCAGGGGGCACAGAGACCCAGTACTTC